This TCR beta chain stems from a study of T cell repertoires in cytomegalovirus infection. Study-level points and caveats: HLA-C-restricted TCR beta clonotypes specific for CMV led the ex vivo response.

From the reads, TCRdb called clonotypes with MiXCR, one entry per CDR3 protein. The table lists around 450,000 distinct CDR3 sequences, around 11% of them singletons. V was trimmed by 6 bases and J by 5 bases, leaving 13 bases between them. The CDR3 spans 14 residues. Germline V gene lookup returns CDR1 SGHVS and CDR2 FQNEAQ. Many counts were recorded for this clonotype. Antigen specificity is unknown. The source is a human donor in good health (CMV status not recorded). Some clones in this sample may be carry-over from other donors' samples. The V call is TRBV7-8, the J call TRBJ1-4; D gene ambiguous. The sample consisted of PBMCs. The CDR3 region is CASSIQRYNEKLFF. Here the CDR3 DNA reads TGTGCCAGCAGTATCCAGAGATACAATGAAAAACTGTTTTTT.